This T cell receptor (beta chain) was documented in a study of regulatory T cells in long-lasting Graves disease. Through Arm-PCR of CDR3 regions and iRepertoire HTBI primers, TCR beta libraries were built. A single record per CDR3 protein comes from TCRdb applying MiXCR to the multiplex PCR reads. Of around 400,000 distinct CDR3 sequences in the sample, 15% were seen once. This CDR3 comprises 13 residues. Trimming removed 6 bases at V and 6 bases at J, with 13 bases between. This clonotype was detected ten times or more. Its specificity is not known. Overall study findings and caveats: Repertoires from persistent disease leaned toward TRBV28, TRBJ1-2 and TRBJ2-5. Accuracy could have been hurt by small sample size.

Time point described: newly diagnosed GD, antithyroid drugs for less than 3 months. The TCR library was made from RNA that had been extracted from PBMCs in TRIzol. EDTA tubes received approximately 10 milliliters of collected peripheral blood. In addition, the sample was reused for a study of T cells in Graves' hyperthyroidism and ophthalmopathy. This second study says: Most thyroid-expanded clonotypes above 0.001 were also found in blood.

The source was peripheral blood mononuclear cells (PBMCs), collected at new diagnosis, from a patient treated with antithyroid drugs. V gene TRBV12-3 or TRBV12-4 combines with J gene TRBJ2-3; a possible D gene is TRBD2 (6 bases). This TCR was recovered from a woman aged 35 to 49 with Graves disease. In DNA form, the CDR3 reads TGTGCCAGCAGGCCGACTAGTTCCGATACGCAGTATTTT. Its translation: CASRPTSSDTQYF.